This section outlines one T cell receptor (beta chain) sequence together with its context. Its antigen is still unknown. Method: immunoSEQ multiplex PCR; TCRdb's copy keeps in-frame clones and lacks some. In the table there are 120,000 to 150,000 clones, approximately 90% of which are singletons. The data are from a study of T cell responses to AZD1222 COVID-19 vaccine. The CDR3 consists of 17 residues. The germline V gene encodes CDR1 MNHEY and CDR2 SMNVEV (reference sequence). V shed 5 bases and J 0 bases; nucleotides not matched to a gene: 10. Study-wide points: Females made up more of the donors, who were largely white British, and clonal diversity may have come out too low. Among vaccine-associated CD4 TCRs, coverage spanned spike, with dominance at 160-218 and 743-854. Compared with day 0, the breadth and depth of the Spike-specific TCR repertoire rose significantly after two doses of AZD1222. The peak T cell response came first, and repertoires were sampled only after it.

This chain uses TRBV27 with TRBJ2-4; 7 bases align to TRBD2. This specimen was peripheral blood, taken 28 days after the second AZD1222 dose. The sequence was collected from an adult who received the AZD1222 COVID-19 vaccine. CDR3 region: CASSPKTGGLAKNIQYF. The CDR3 nucleotides read TGTGCCAGCAGTCCGAAGACGGGGGGTTTAGCCAAAAACATTCAGTACTTC.